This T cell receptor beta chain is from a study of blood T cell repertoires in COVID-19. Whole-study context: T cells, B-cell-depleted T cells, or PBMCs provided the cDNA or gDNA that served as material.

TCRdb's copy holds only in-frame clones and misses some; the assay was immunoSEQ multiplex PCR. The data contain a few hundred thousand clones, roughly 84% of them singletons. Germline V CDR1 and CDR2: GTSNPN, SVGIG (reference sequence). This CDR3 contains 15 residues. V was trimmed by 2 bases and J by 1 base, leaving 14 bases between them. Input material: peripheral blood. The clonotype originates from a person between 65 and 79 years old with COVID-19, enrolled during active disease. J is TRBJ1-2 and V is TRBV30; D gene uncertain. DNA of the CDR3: TGTGCCTGGAGTTCTCAGGTTTTAATTAACTATGGCTACACCTTC. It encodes CAWSSQVLINYGYTF. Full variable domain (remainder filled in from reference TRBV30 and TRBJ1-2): SQTIHQWPATLVQPVGSPLSLECTVEGTSNPNLYWYRQAAGRGLQLLFYSVGIGQISSEVPQNLSASRPQDRQFILSSKKLLLSDSGFYLCAWSSQVLINYGYTFGSGTRLTVV.